The rows below give T cell receptor beta chains drawn from one sample of a study of blood T cell repertoires in COVID-19. The assay was immunoSEQ multiplex PCR, and TCRdb's table has in-frame clones only and misses some. The sample lists about 360,000 clones, over 70% occurring once. Sequencing used peripheral blood. These receptors were taken from a man aged 25 to 40 with active or convalescent COVID-19. CDR3s include the opening cysteine and the closing phenylalanine or tryptophan. The order of the fields is clone size, D gene, J gene, V gene, CDR3 protein, CDR3 DNA. D genes are given only for firm matches. The size of a clone is reported for some rows only, either as once, few or many, or as a class for expanded clones.

size: many; D: TRBD1; J: TRBJ1-6; V: TRBV30; CDR3: CAWSRGQDNSPLHF; DNA: TGTGCCTGGAGTCGTGGACAGGACAATTCACCCCTCCACTTT
size: NA; D: TRBD1; J: TRBJ1-4; V: TRBV5-1; CDR3: CASSLDRGRRELFF; DNA: TGCGCCAGCAGTCTGGACAGGGGGCGCAGGGAACTGTTTTTT
size: many; D: NA; J: TRBJ1-5; V: TRBV5-4; CDR3: CASTPTAQHF; DNA: TGTGCCAGCACCCCTACGGCCCAGCATTTT
size: NA; D: TRBD1; J: TRBJ2-3; V: TRBV18; CDR3: CASSPSGQGAAADTQYF; DNA: TGTGCCAGCTCACCCTCAGGACAGGGGGCTGCTGCAGATACGCAGTATTTT
size: few; D: NA; J: TRBJ2-5; V: TRBV19; CDR3: CALKPFGQETQYF; DNA: TGTGCTTTAAAACCCTTCGGGCAAGAGACCCAGTACTTC
size: NA; D: TRBD1; J: TRBJ2-7; V: TRBV5-1; CDR3: CASSDSGTGLHEQYF; DNA: TGCGCCAGCAGCGATTCCGGGACAGGGTTGCACGAGCAGTACTTC
size: NA; D: NA; J: TRBJ2-7; V: TRBV6-5; CDR3: CATRQVNSYEQYF; DNA: TGTGCCACCAGACAGGTCAATAGCTACGAGCAGTACTTC
size: NA; D: TRBD1; J: TRBJ2-3; V: TRBV7-2; CDR3: CASTIGGADTQYF; DNA: TGTGCCAGCACCATAGGGGGCGCAGATACGCAGTATTTT
size: NA; D: NA; J: TRBJ2-3; V: TRBV29-1; CDR3: CSVAPVAASTDTQYF; DNA: TGCAGCGTTGCCCCAGTAGCGGCTAGCACAGATACGCAGTATTTT
size: NA; D: TRBD2; J: TRBJ2-7; V: TRBV4-1; CDR3: CASSAPGTSTYEQYF; DNA: TGCGCCAGCAGCGCGCCCGGGACTAGTACTTACGAGCAGTACTTC
size: NA; D: TRBD2; J: TRBJ2-1; V: TRBV5-1; CDR3: CASRGGTSGGSYNEQFF; DNA: TGCGCCAGCAGGGGCGGGACTAGCGGGGGATCCTACAATGAGCAGTTCTTC
size: NA; D: NA; J: TRBJ2-5; V: TRBV21-1; CDR3: CASSPRTSGRGGQETQYF; DNA: TGTGCCAGCAGCCCCCGGACTAGCGGGAGAGGTGGGCAAGAGACCCAGTACTTC
size: once; D: NA; J: TRBJ2-7; V: TRBV5-5; CDR3: CASSPQDRRAYEQYF; DNA: TGTGCCAGCAGTCCCCAGGACAGGAGGGCCTACGAGCAGTACTTC
size: NA; D: TRBD1; J: TRBJ1-6; V: TRBV10-3; CDR3: CAISERTGGNSPLHF; DNA: TGTGCCATCAGTGAAAGGACAGGCGGAAATTCACCCCTCCACTTT
size: NA; D: NA; J: TRBJ2-7; V: TRBV27; CDR3: CASIAPRTGTGAYEQYF; DNA: TGTGCCAGCATCGCCCCTCGAACCGGGACGGGAGCTTACGAGCAGTACTTC
size: NA; D: TRBD1; J: TRBJ1-5; V: TRBV9; CDR3: CASSGQGGQPQHF; DNA: TGTGCCAGCAGCGGACAGGGTGGTCAGCCCCAGCATTTT
size: NA; D: TRBD1; J: TRBJ1-1; V: TRBV18; CDR3: CASSRTGGNTEAFF; DNA: TGTGCCAGCTCACGGACAGGGGGGAACACTGAAGCTTTCTTT
size: NA; D: NA; J: TRBJ1-2; V: TRBV10-3; CDR3: CAISGMGSTNYGYTF; DNA: TGTGCCATCAGTGGGATGGGCAGTACTAACTATGGCTACACCTTC
size: NA; D: TRBD1; J: TRBJ1-2; V: TRBV30; CDR3: CAWSVGTGGYGYTF; DNA: TGTGCCTGGAGTGTAGGGACAGGGGGCTATGGCTACACCTTC
size: NA; D: NA; J: TRBJ2-1; V: TRBV7-9; CDR3: CASSLGGGDEQFF; DNA: TGTGCCAGCAGCTTAGGCGGGGGCGATGAGCAGTTCTTC
size: NA; D: TRBD2; J: TRBJ2-1; V: TRBV5-6; CDR3: CASSPWTSGNNEQFF; DNA: TGTGCCAGCAGCCCCTGGACTAGCGGAAACAATGAGCAGTTCTTC
size: once; D: TRBD1; J: TRBJ1-2; V: TRBV19; CDR3: CASSIVTGTGKVHGYTF; DNA: TGTGCCAGTAGTATAGTTACCGGGACAGGGAAGGTTCATGGCTACACCTTC
size: NA; D: NA; J: TRBJ1-1; V: TRBV19; CDR3: CASAPATGGRTEAFF; DNA: TGTGCCAGTGCCCCCGCGACAGGTGGAAGGACTGAAGCTTTCTTT
size: NA; D: TRBD2; J: TRBJ2-7; V: TRBV3-1/TRBV3-2; CDR3: CASSPTGGTREQYF; DNA: TGTGCCAGCAGCCCAACGGGGGGGACCCGCGAGCAGTACTTC
size: NA; D: TRBD2; J: TRBJ2-1; V: TRBV4-1; CDR3: CASSQGGGLAGGLGDEQFF; DNA: TGCGCCAGCAGCCAAGGCGGTGGACTAGCGGGGGGGCTAGGGGATGAGCAGTTCTTC
size: NA; D: NA; J: TRBJ2-7; V: TRBV6-7; CDR3: CASSQLYRVSTYEQYF; DNA: TGTGCCAGCAGTCAATTATACCGGGTCTCCACCTACGAGCAGTACTTC
size: few; D: TRBD2; J: TRBJ2-2; V: TRBV6-6; CDR3: CASNPTSGATGELFF; DNA: TGTGCCAGCAACCCGACTAGCGGGGCCACCGGGGAGCTGTTTTTT
size: NA; D: TRBD2; J: TRBJ2-5; V: TRBV28; CDR3: CASSLLREGMETQYF; DNA: TGTGCCAGCAGTTTATTGCGGGAGGGGATGGAGACCCAGTACTTC
size: NA; D: TRBD1; J: TRBJ1-3; V: TRBV6-5; CDR3: CASSPRGPGNTIYF; DNA: TGTGCCAGCAGCCCCAGGGGGCCTGGAAACACCATATATTTT
size: NA; D: TRBD1; J: TRBJ2-1; V: TRBV3-1/TRBV3-2; CDR3: CASSLGQYNEQFF; DNA: TGTGCCAGCAGCTTGGGACAGTACAATGAGCAGTTCTTC